Listed below are T cell receptor beta chains from one sample, sequenced in a study of T cell responses to AZD1222 COVID-19 vaccine. The repertoire was sequenced with immunoSEQ multiplex PCR; TCRdb's copy has only in-frame clones and lacks some. This table has approximately 110,000 clones, about 85% appearing once. The sequences come from peripheral blood, collected 28 days after the second AZD1222 dose. The receptors come from an adult who received the AZD1222 COVID-19 vaccine. Both conserved end residues are part of each CDR3. A D gene is named only where the DNA matches it firmly. Size is stated for part of the rows, as once, few or many counts, or as a class when the clone is expanded.

d_gene	v_gene	j_gene	abundance	CDR3nt	CDR3aa
-	TRBV19	TRBJ1-1	-	TGTGCCAGTAGTACCTTCAGAGCGTCTGAAGCTTTCTTT	CASSTFRASEAFF
-	TRBV5-6	TRBJ2-7	-	TGTGCCAGCAGCTTCTTTGGGGTGTCTAGCGACTACGAGCAGTACTTC	CASSFFGVSSDYEQYF
-	TRBV11-2	TRBJ2-7	-	TGTGCCAGCAGCTTCACGGGGGATTACGAGCAGTACTTC	CASSFTGDYEQYF
-	TRBV6-4	TRBJ2-1	once	TGTGCCAGCAGTGACTCGGACAACAATGAGCAGTTCTTC	CASSDSDNNEQFF
TRBD1	TRBV4-1	TRBJ1-2	-	TGCGCCAGCAGCAACCCGGCAGGGGGCCGCTATGGCTACACCTTC	CASSNPAGGRYGYTF
TRBD1	TRBV10-3	TRBJ1-1	-	TGTGCCATCAGGGACAGGGGGCTGAACACTGAAGCTTTCTTT	CAIRDRGLNTEAFF
TRBD2	TRBV10-3	TRBJ2-3	-	TGTGCCATCAGTAATGATATAGCGGGAGACACAGATACGCAGTATTTT	CAISNDIAGDTDTQYF
-	TRBV19	TRBJ1-6	-	TGTGCCAGTAGTTCGCGACAGACCTCCTATAATTCACCCCTCCACTTT	CASSSRQTSYNSPLHF
-	TRBV5-1	TRBJ2-7	-	TGCGCCAGCAGCTTGGTAGGTCTGGCACAACAGTCCGAGCAGTACTTC	CASSLVGLAQQSEQYF
TRBD1	TRBV28	TRBJ1-1	-	TGTGCCAGCAGTTTATCGGACAGGGAGGGAGCTTTCTTT	CASSLSDREGAFF
TRBD2	TRBV7-2	TRBJ2-2	-	TGTGCCAGCAGCCCCCGACCGGCGGGAGTAGGTACCGGGGAGCTGTTTTTT	CASSPRPAGVGTGELFF
TRBD1	TRBV3-1/TRBV3-2	TRBJ1-1	-	TGTGCCAGCAGCCACTCAGACAGGGGCCAAAATGAAGCTTTCTTT	CASSHSDRGQNEAFF
-	TRBV7-3	TRBJ2-2	-	TGTGCCAGCAGCTTTAGGAGTCCTCCGGCGCCCGGGGAGCTGTTTTTT	CASSFRSPPAPGELFF
TRBD1	TRBV9	TRBJ1-1	-	TGTGCCAGCAGCATCGGGACAGGGAGGGTCGGCACTGAAGCTTTCTTT	CASSIGTGRVGTEAFF
TRBD1	TRBV20-1	TRBJ2-2	-	TGCAGTGCTAGTTGGGGACAGGGGTCGTCCGGGGAGCTGTTTTTT	CSASWGQGSSGELFF
-	TRBV7-9	TRBJ1-1	-	TGTGCCAGTGGGGTCTCTTCCCTTAACACTGAAGCTTTCTTT	CASGVSSLNTEAFF
-	TRBV19	TRBJ1-2	-	TGTGCCAGTAGTCCCAAGGGGGACGGCATGTGGGGCTACACCTTC	CASSPKGDGMWGYTF
-	TRBV21-1	TRBJ1-5	once	TGTGCCAGCAGCGCGGTAACAGGTTATCAGCCCCAGCATTTT	CASSAVTGYQPQHF
TRBD1	TRBV5-1	TRBJ2-1	-	TGCGCCAGCAGCGTTCTAGGGACAGCAAACAATGAGCAGTTCTTC	CASSVLGTANNEQFF
-	TRBV12-3/TRBV12-4	TRBJ1-1	few	TGTGCCAGCAGCCAGCTGTATGGCACTGAAGCTTTCTTT	CASSQLYGTEAFF
-	TRBV5-4	TRBJ2-7	-	TGTGCCAGCAGCTTTGACCAGCGCTCCTACGAGCAGTACTTC	CASSFDQRSYEQYF
-	TRBV9	TRBJ1-1	-	TGTGCCAGCAGCGTAGGCGACATAGATACTGAAGCTTTCTTT	CASSVGDIDTEAFF